This is a list of T cell receptor beta chains from one sample in a study of T-cell memory formation after mild COVID-19. TCRdb reanalysed the 5' RACE reads using MiXCR and keeps one entry per CDR3 protein. The table includes around 390,000 distinct CDR3 sequences, more than 15% detected once. Sequencing was performed on PBMCs or a T cell subset sorted from them (not recorded which). These receptors came from a man younger than 30 who had mild COVID-19 (a few samples of this study predate the infection). Cell type and time point are not known. Each CDR3 is given with its conserved first and last residue. A D gene is named only where the DNA matches it firmly. Some rows mark clone size as missing; the rest say once, few, many or name a class of expanded clone.

abundance: many; j_gene: TRBJ2-5; d_gene: TRBD2; v_gene: TRBV6-1; CDR3aa: CASSEAGGQETQYF; CDR3nt: TGTGCCAGCAGTGAAGCGGGGGGGCAAGAGACCCAGTACTTC
abundance: few; j_gene: TRBJ2-1; d_gene: NA; v_gene: TRBV12-3/TRBV12-4; CDR3aa: CASSFREHYPYNEQFF; CDR3nt: TGTGCCAGCAGTTTTAGGGAACACTACCCCTACAATGAGCAGTTCTTC
abundance: NA; j_gene: TRBJ2-1; d_gene: NA; v_gene: TRBV5-1; CDR3aa: CASSLTLAASSYNEQFF; CDR3nt: TGCGCCAGCAGCTTAACTTTAGCGGCTAGCTCCTACAATGAGCAGTTCTTC
abundance: few; j_gene: TRBJ2-7; d_gene: NA; v_gene: TRBV7-2; CDR3aa: CASSPRPSGGTYEQYF; CDR3nt: TGTGCCAGCAGCCCCCGACCGTCAGGGGGGACTTACGAGCAGTACTTC
abundance: many; j_gene: TRBJ2-3; d_gene: NA; v_gene: TRBV4-3; CDR3aa: CASSRRSTDTQYF; CDR3nt: TGCGCCAGCAGCCGAAGGAGCACAGATACGCAGTATTTT
abundance: NA; j_gene: TRBJ2-3; d_gene: NA; v_gene: TRBV7-2; CDR3aa: CASQSQSKGDTQYF; CDR3nt: TGTGCCAGCCAGTCCCAATCAAAGGGAGATACGCAGTATTTT
abundance: NA; j_gene: TRBJ1-6; d_gene: NA; v_gene: TRBV7-2; CDR3aa: CASSLTGASSYNSPLHF; CDR3nt: TGTGCCAGCAGCTTAACGGGGGCGAGCTCCTATAATTCACCCCTCCACTTT
abundance: NA; j_gene: TRBJ2-3; d_gene: NA; v_gene: TRBV7-8; CDR3aa: CASRLASGTDTQYF; CDR3nt: TGTGCCAGCAGGCTAGCATCAGGCACAGATACGCAGTATTTT
abundance: NA; j_gene: TRBJ1-5; d_gene: NA; v_gene: TRBV7-3; CDR3aa: CPKRGRDSNQPQHF; CDR3nt: TGTCCAAAAAGGGGGAGGGATAGCAATCAGCCCCAGCATTTT
abundance: NA; j_gene: TRBJ2-2; d_gene: TRBD2; v_gene: TRBV7-2; CDR3aa: CASSLAGGYGGELFF; CDR3nt: TGTGCCAGCAGCCTAGCGGGGGGGTACGGCGGGGAGCTGTTTTTT
abundance: NA; j_gene: TRBJ2-3; d_gene: NA; v_gene: TRBV20-1; CDR3aa: CSAHWTDTDTQYF; CDR3nt: TGCAGTGCTCACTGGACCGACACAGATACGCAGTATTTT
abundance: NA; j_gene: TRBJ2-1; d_gene: NA; v_gene: TRBV10-3; CDR3aa: CAISEQSGSPNEQFF; CDR3nt: TGTGCCATCAGTGAGCAGTCAGGTAGCCCTAATGAGCAGTTCTTC
abundance: few; j_gene: TRBJ2-5; d_gene: TRBD2; v_gene: TRBV12-3/TRBV12-4; CDR3aa: CASSSLAGDSQYF; CDR3nt: TGTGCCAGCAGCTCACTAGCGGGGGATTCCCAGTACTTC
abundance: NA; j_gene: TRBJ2-3; d_gene: NA; v_gene: TRBV5-1; CDR3aa: CASSLAQTADTQYF; CDR3nt: TGCGCCAGCAGCTTGGCCCAGACCGCAGATACGCAGTATTTT
abundance: NA; j_gene: TRBJ2-4; d_gene: TRBD1; v_gene: TRBV12-3/TRBV12-4; CDR3aa: CASAGDRINIQYF; CDR3nt: TGTGCCAGCGCTGGGGACAGGATCAACATTCAGTACTTC
abundance: NA; j_gene: TRBJ2-7; d_gene: NA; v_gene: TRBV12-3/TRBV12-4; CDR3aa: CASSLVWGAGEQYF; CDR3nt: TGTGCCAGCAGTTTAGTATGGGGAGCCGGCGAGCAGTACTTC
abundance: NA; j_gene: TRBJ2-1; d_gene: TRBD1; v_gene: TRBV5-1; CDR3aa: CASSLGGTGLNEQFF; CDR3nt: TGCGCCAGCAGCTTGGGCGGGACAGGCCTCAATGAGCAGTTCTTC
abundance: few; j_gene: TRBJ2-1; d_gene: TRBD2; v_gene: TRBV6-6; CDR3aa: CASSPTPGLAGGFTHYNEQFF; CDR3nt: TGTGCCAGCAGTCCGACCCCGGGACTAGCGGGGGGCTTTACCCACTACAATGAGCAGTTCTTC
abundance: NA; j_gene: TRBJ1-3; d_gene: NA; v_gene: TRBV12-3/TRBV12-4; CDR3aa: CATETSRGGNTIYF; CDR3nt: TGTGCCACCGAGACTTCCCGTGGCGGAAACACCATATATTTT
abundance: many; j_gene: TRBJ2-1; d_gene: NA; v_gene: TRBV30; CDR3aa: CAWSGMGGNEQFF; CDR3nt: TGTGCCTGGAGTGGGATGGGCGGCAATGAGCAGTTCTTC
abundance: few; j_gene: TRBJ1-1; d_gene: TRBD1; v_gene: TRBV20-1; CDR3aa: CSARGTGGTEAFF; CDR3nt: TGCAGTGCTAGAGGTACAGGGGGAACTGAAGCTTTCTTT
abundance: NA; j_gene: TRBJ1-5; d_gene: TRBD1; v_gene: TRBV6-1; CDR3aa: CASRRQGGNQPQHF; CDR3nt: TGTGCCAGCAGGCGACAGGGGGGAAATCAGCCCCAGCATTTT
abundance: few; j_gene: TRBJ1-4; d_gene: TRBD1; v_gene: TRBV10-3; CDR3aa: CAISERPQGQGGEKLFF; CDR3nt: TGTGCCATCAGTGAGCGCCCCCAGGGACAGGGGGGTGAAAAACTGTTTTTT
abundance: few; j_gene: TRBJ2-5; d_gene: TRBD1; v_gene: TRBV5-1; CDR3aa: CASSSPRTGQETQYF; CDR3nt: TGCGCCAGCAGCTCCCCCCGGACAGGGCAAGAGACCCAGTACTTC
abundance: NA; j_gene: TRBJ2-7; d_gene: NA; v_gene: TRBV5-5; CDR3aa: CASSLEYRISDYEQYF; CDR3nt: TGTGCCAGCAGCCTGGAATACAGGATTTCGGACTACGAGCAGTACTTC
abundance: many; j_gene: TRBJ1-2; d_gene: NA; v_gene: TRBV5-1; CDR3aa: CASSLSQAGGGYTF; CDR3nt: TGCGCCAGCAGCTTGAGTCAGGCGGGCGGTGGCTACACCTTC
abundance: few; j_gene: TRBJ1-1; d_gene: NA; v_gene: TRBV4-1; CDR3aa: CASSQDLGGPDTEAFF; CDR3nt: TGCGCCAGCAGCCAAGATCTTGGGGGGCCGGACACTGAAGCTTTCTTT
abundance: once; j_gene: TRBJ2-5; d_gene: TRBD1; v_gene: TRBV7-9; CDR3aa: CASSYRETGEETQYF; CDR3nt: TGTGCCAGCAGCTACCGAGAGACAGGGGAAGAGACCCAGTACTTC
abundance: NA; j_gene: TRBJ1-1; d_gene: NA; v_gene: TRBV7-2; CDR3aa: CASSSQGPGNTEAFF; CDR3nt: TGTGCCAGCAGCAGTCAGGGGCCAGGGAACACTGAAGCTTTCTTT
abundance: NA; j_gene: TRBJ2-1; d_gene: TRBD2; v_gene: TRBV20-1; CDR3aa: CSARPHSGGNNEQFF; CDR3nt: TGCAGTGCTAGGCCCCATAGCGGGGGGAACAATGAGCAGTTCTTC
abundance: NA; j_gene: TRBJ2-5; d_gene: NA; v_gene: TRBV5-1; CDR3aa: CASRRIPTAETQYF; CDR3nt: TGCGCCAGCCGGAGGATCCCTACCGCGGAGACCCAGTACTTC
abundance: many; j_gene: TRBJ2-4; d_gene: NA; v_gene: TRBV23-1; CDR3aa: CASSIPVWPLPKDIQYF; CDR3nt: TGCGCCAGCAGTATTCCCGTGTGGCCCTTGCCCAAGGACATTCAGTACTTC
abundance: many; j_gene: TRBJ2-3; d_gene: TRBD2; v_gene: TRBV7-9; CDR3aa: CASSLDGGGDTQYF; CDR3nt: TGCGCCAGCAGCTTGGACGGGGGGGGAGATACGCAGTATTTT
abundance: NA; j_gene: TRBJ2-5; d_gene: NA; v_gene: TRBV10-3; CDR3aa: CAISDLGRRGETQYF; CDR3nt: TGTGCCATCAGTGATTTAGGGCGCCGCGGGGAGACCCAGTACTTC
abundance: few; j_gene: TRBJ2-4; d_gene: TRBD2; v_gene: TRBV7-8; CDR3aa: CASAGGLYNIQYF; CDR3nt: TGTGCCAGCGCGGGGGGCCTGTATAACATTCAGTACTTC
abundance: NA; j_gene: TRBJ2-3; d_gene: TRBD2; v_gene: TRBV6-5; CDR3aa: CASSYSTRGGTDTQYF; CDR3nt: TGTGCCAGCAGTTACTCGACGCGGGGGGGCACAGATACGCAGTATTTT
abundance: few; j_gene: TRBJ2-1; d_gene: TRBD2; v_gene: TRBV12-3/TRBV12-4; CDR3aa: CASSYGHRGLAGSNEQFF; CDR3nt: TGTGCCAGCAGTTATGGCCATAGGGGACTAGCGGGGTCGAATGAGCAGTTCTTC
abundance: few; j_gene: TRBJ1-1; d_gene: NA; v_gene: TRBV28; CDR3aa: CASSPRPTEAFF; CDR3nt: TGTGCCAGCAGTCCTCGACCCACTGAAGCTTTCTTT
abundance: many; j_gene: TRBJ2-5; d_gene: NA; v_gene: TRBV4-1; CDR3aa: CASSPSTLTQGFVRETQYF; CDR3nt: TGCGCCAGCAGCCCTTCGACGCTTACCCAGGGTTTTGTTCGAGAGACCCAGTACTTC
abundance: NA; j_gene: TRBJ2-7; d_gene: NA; v_gene: TRBV6-5; CDR3aa: CASSYSRVLTGEQYF; CDR3nt: TGTGCCAGCAGTTACTCCAGGGTACTGACCGGGGAGCAGTACTTC
abundance: NA; j_gene: TRBJ2-3; d_gene: NA; v_gene: TRBV5-1; CDR3aa: CASSKYVDTQYF; CDR3nt: TGCGCCAGCAGCAAGTATGTAGATACGCAGTATTTT
abundance: few; j_gene: TRBJ2-3; d_gene: TRBD2; v_gene: TRBV5-1; CDR3aa: CASSFRASGGAGVIDTQYF; CDR3nt: TGCGCCAGCAGCTTTCGTGCTAGCGGGGGGGCCGGTGTGATAGATACGCAGTATTTT
abundance: many; j_gene: TRBJ2-2; d_gene: NA; v_gene: TRBV29-1; CDR3aa: CSVEWGRGAPGELFF; CDR3nt: TGCAGCGTTGAGTGGGGCAGGGGGGCCCCCGGGGAGCTGTTTTTT
abundance: few; j_gene: TRBJ1-1; d_gene: NA; v_gene: TRBV6-2/TRBV6-3; CDR3aa: CASTLTENTEAFF; CDR3nt: TGTGCCAGCACCCTGACGGAGAACACTGAAGCTTTCTTT
abundance: few; j_gene: TRBJ2-5; d_gene: NA; v_gene: TRBV7-2; CDR3aa: CASTYAGETQYF; CDR3nt: TGTGCCAGCACCTACGCCGGAGAGACCCAGTACTTC
abundance: few; j_gene: TRBJ1-2; d_gene: NA; v_gene: TRBV5-1; CDR3aa: CASSLEPSGGYTF; CDR3nt: TGCGCCAGCAGCTTGGAGCCTTCCGGGGGCTACACCTTC
abundance: few; j_gene: TRBJ1-6; d_gene: TRBD1; v_gene: TRBV7-2; CDR3aa: CASSLEWTGYNSPLHF; CDR3nt: TGTGCCAGCAGCTTAGAATGGACAGGTTATAATTCACCCCTCCACTTT
abundance: NA; j_gene: TRBJ2-1; d_gene: TRBD2; v_gene: TRBV30; CDR3aa: CAWSHDSGGYNEQFF; CDR3nt: TGTGCCTGGAGTCATGATAGCGGGGGGTACAATGAGCAGTTCTTC